The rows below give T cell receptor beta chains drawn from one sample of a study of T-cell memory formation after mild COVID-19. MiXCR, run by TCRdb on the 5' RACE reads, gives a single entry per CDR3 protein. The sample has approximately 98,000 distinct CDR3 sequences; roughly a sixth are singletons. Sequenced input: PBMCs or a T cell subset sorted from them (not recorded which). The source is a man aged 18 to 35 who had mild COVID-19 (a few samples of this study predate the infection). Cell type and time point are not known. Both conserved end residues are part of each CDR3. D genes are given only for firm matches. Only some rows state a clone size, as once, few, many or a class for expanded clones.

CDR3nt: TGTGCCAGCAGCTTAGGGACAGGCGTCTACGAGCAGTACTTC
CDR3aa: CASSLGTGVYEQYF
abundance: few
d_gene: TRBD1
j_gene: TRBJ2-7
v_gene: TRBV7-2

CDR3nt: TGTGCCAGCAGCTTCGCGTACGAGCAGTACTTC
CDR3aa: CASSFAYEQYF
abundance: many
d_gene: .
j_gene: TRBJ2-7
v_gene: TRBV7-2

CDR3nt: TGTGCCAGCAGCTTGGGTCCGGGGAGCAGGGGTAGGGGTGAGCAGTTCTTC
CDR3aa: CASSLGPGSRGRGEQFF
abundance: .
d_gene: .
j_gene: TRBJ2-1
v_gene: TRBV7-3

CDR3nt: TGTGCCAGCAGCTCACCCGGCTGGCGGGGGGGCCGCACAGATACGCAGTATTTT
CDR3aa: CASSSPGWRGGRTDTQYF
abundance: .
d_gene: TRBD2
j_gene: TRBJ2-3
v_gene: TRBV7-2

CDR3nt: TGTGCCAGCAGCGTTACAGGGGGCACTGGAAACACCATATATTTT
CDR3aa: CASSVTGGTGNTIYF
abundance: few
d_gene: TRBD1
j_gene: TRBJ1-3
v_gene: TRBV11-2

CDR3nt: TGTGCCAGCAGCCAAGGGTGGTACGAGCAGTACTTC
CDR3aa: CASSQGWYEQYF
abundance: few
d_gene: .
j_gene: TRBJ2-7
v_gene: TRBV7-2

CDR3nt: TGTGCCAGCAGCCAGCCCGGGACTAGCGGGGGGGCACTAGAGACCCAGTACTTC
CDR3aa: CASSQPGTSGGALETQYF
abundance: .
d_gene: TRBD2
j_gene: TRBJ2-5
v_gene: TRBV7-9

CDR3nt: TGTGCCAGCAGTCGATCGACAGGGCGGGGCTCACCCCTCCACTTT
CDR3aa: CASSRSTGRGSPLHF
abundance: .
d_gene: TRBD1
j_gene: TRBJ1-6
v_gene: TRBV28

CDR3nt: TGTGCCAGCTCACTCGCTAGCGGGGGCTTGAATACGCAGTATTTT
CDR3aa: CASSLASGGLNTQYF
abundance: .
d_gene: TRBD2
j_gene: TRBJ2-3
v_gene: TRBV18

CDR3nt: TGTGCCAGCACCCACCTATGGGTACGGGCCGATGGCTACACCTTC
CDR3aa: CASTHLWVRADGYTF
abundance: once
d_gene: .
j_gene: TRBJ1-2
v_gene: TRBV12-3/TRBV12-4

CDR3nt: TGCGCCAGCAGCCAGGACAGGGGAGGCCAGCCCCAGCATTTT
CDR3aa: CASSQDRGGQPQHF
abundance: .
d_gene: TRBD1
j_gene: TRBJ1-5
v_gene: TRBV4-3

CDR3nt: TGCAGTGGAAGCGGTGCAACTAATGAAAAACTGTTTTTT
CDR3aa: CSGSGATNEKLFF
abundance: .
d_gene: .
j_gene: TRBJ1-4
v_gene: TRBV20-1